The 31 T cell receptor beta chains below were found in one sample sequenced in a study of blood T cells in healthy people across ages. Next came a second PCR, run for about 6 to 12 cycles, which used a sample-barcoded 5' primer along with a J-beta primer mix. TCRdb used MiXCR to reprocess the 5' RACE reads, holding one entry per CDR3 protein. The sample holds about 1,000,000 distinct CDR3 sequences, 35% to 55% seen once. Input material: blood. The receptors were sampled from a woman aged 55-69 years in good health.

CDR3 loop: CATSVRASDSTDTQYF. DNA for the CDR3: TGTGCCACCAGTGTCAGGGCCAGTGATAGCACAGATACGCAGTATTTT. The gene calls are TRBV24-1 and TRBJ2-3, with D perhaps TRBD1 (5 bases). Per the germline V gene, CDR1 is KGHDR and CDR2 is SFDVKD. Trimming removed 5 bases from V and 0 bases from J, with 14 bases in between. The CDR3 is made up of 16 amino acids.

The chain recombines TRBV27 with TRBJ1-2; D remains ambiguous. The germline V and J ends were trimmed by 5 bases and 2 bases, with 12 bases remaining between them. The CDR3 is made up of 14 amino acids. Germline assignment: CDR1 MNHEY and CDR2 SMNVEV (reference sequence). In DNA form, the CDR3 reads TGTGCCAGCAGTAAAGGAGCCGGAAACTATGGCTACACCTTC. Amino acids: CASSKGAGNYGYTF.

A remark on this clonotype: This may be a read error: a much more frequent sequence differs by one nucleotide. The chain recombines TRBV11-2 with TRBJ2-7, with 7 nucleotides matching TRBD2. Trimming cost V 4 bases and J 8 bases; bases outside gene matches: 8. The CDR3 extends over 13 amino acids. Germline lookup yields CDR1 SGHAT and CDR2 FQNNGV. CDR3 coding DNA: TGTGCCAGCAGCTACCTCCGACTAGCTCAGCAGTACTTC. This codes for CASSYLRLAQQYF.

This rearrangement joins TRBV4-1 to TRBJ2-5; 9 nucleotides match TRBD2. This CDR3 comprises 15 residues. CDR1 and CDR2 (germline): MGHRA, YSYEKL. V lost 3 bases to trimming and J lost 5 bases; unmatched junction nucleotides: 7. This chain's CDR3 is CASSQGGRAFETQYF. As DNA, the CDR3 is TGCGCCAGCAGCCAGGGCGGGAGGGCTTTCGAGACCCAGTACTTC.

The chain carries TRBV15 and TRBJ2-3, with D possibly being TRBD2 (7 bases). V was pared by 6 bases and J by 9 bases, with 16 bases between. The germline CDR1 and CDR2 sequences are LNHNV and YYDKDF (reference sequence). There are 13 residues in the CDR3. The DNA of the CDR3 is TGTGCCACCAGTGGAGGGGGAGGGCCCACGCAGTATTTT. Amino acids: CATSGGGGPTQYF.

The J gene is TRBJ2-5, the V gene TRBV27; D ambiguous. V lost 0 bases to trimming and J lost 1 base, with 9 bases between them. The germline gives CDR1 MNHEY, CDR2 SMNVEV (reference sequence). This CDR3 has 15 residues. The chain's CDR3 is CASSLSQDSQETQYF. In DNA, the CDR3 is TGTGCCAGCAGTTTATCGCAGGATAGCCAAGAGACCCAGTACTTC.

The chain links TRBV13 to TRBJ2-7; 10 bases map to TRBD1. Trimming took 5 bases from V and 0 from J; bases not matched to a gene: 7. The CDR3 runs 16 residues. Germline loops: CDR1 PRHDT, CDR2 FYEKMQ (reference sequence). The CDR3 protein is CASSAGQGRPSYEQYF. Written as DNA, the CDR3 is TGTGCCAGCAGCGCGGGACAGGGGAGGCCCTCCTACGAGCAGTACTTC.

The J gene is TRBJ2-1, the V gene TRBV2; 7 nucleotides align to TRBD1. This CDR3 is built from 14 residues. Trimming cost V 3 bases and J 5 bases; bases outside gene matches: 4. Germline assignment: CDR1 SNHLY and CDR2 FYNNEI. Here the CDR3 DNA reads TGTGCCAGCAGTGACCACGACAGGGACAATGAGCAGTTCTTC. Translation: CASSDHDRDNEQFF.

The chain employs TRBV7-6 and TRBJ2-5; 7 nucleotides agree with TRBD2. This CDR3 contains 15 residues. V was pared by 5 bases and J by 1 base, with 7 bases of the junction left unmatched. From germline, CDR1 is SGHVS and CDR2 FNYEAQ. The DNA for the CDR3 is TGTGCCAGCAGCCTCTCCGGGACTACCCAAGAGACCCAGTACTTC. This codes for CASSLSGTTQETQYF.

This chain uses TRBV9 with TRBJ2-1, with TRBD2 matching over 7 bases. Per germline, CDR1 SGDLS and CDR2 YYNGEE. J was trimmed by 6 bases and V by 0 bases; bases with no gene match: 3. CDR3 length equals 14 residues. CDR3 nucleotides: TGTGCCAGCAGCGTAGAGCGGGGATTCAATGAGCAGTTCTTC. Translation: CASSVERGFNEQFF.

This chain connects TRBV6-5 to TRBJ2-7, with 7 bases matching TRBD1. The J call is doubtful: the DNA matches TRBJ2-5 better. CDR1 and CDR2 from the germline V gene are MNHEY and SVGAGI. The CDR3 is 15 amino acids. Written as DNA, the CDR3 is TGTGCCAGCAGTTACCTAGGGACAGAGGAAGAGACCCAGTACTTC. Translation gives CASSYLGTEEETQYF.

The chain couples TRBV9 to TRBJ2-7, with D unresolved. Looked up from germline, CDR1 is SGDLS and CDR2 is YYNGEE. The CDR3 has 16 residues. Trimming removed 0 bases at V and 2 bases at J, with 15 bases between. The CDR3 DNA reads TGTGCCAGCAGCGTAGGGTCCCTGGCATCCACCTACGAGCAGTACTTC. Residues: CASSVGSLASTYEQYF.

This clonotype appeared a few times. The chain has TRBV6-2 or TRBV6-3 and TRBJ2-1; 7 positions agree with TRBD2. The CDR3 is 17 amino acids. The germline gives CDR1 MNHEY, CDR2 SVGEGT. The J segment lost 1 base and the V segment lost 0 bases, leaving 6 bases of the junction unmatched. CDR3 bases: TGTGCCAGCAGTTACTCTCTGGCTAGCGGTTCCTACAATGAGCAGTTCTTC. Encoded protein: CASSYSLASGSYNEQFF.

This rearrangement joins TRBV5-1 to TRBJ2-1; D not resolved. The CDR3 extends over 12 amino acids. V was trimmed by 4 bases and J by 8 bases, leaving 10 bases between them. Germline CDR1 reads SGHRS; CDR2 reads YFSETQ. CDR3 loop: CASSADGDEQFF. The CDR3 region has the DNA TGCGCCAGCAGCGCGGACGGTGATGAGCAGTTCTTC.

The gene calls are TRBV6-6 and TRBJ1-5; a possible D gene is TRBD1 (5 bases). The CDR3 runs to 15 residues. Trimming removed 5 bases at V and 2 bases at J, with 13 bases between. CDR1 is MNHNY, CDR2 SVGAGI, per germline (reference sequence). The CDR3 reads CASSILPRGNQPQHF. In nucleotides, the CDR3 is TGTGCCAGCAGTATCCTTCCCAGGGGCAATCAGCCCCAGCATTTT.

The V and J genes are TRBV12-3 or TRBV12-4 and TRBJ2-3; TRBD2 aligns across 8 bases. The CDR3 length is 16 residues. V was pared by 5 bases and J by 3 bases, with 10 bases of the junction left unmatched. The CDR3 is CASSPSGGGRTDTQYF. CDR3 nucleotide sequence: TGTGCCAGCAGTCCCTCCGGGGGGGGCCGGACAGATACGCAGTATTTT.

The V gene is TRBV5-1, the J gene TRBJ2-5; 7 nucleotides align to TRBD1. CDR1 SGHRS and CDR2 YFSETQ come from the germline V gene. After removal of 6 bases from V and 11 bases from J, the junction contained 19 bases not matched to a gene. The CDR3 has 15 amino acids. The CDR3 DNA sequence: TGCGCCAGCACCACCGACAGGGCCTACTACAATGAGCAGTACTTC. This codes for CASTTDRAYYNEQYF.

CDR3 sequence: CAIRDRDRGETDTQYF. The CDR3 DNA reads TGTGCCATCAGGGACCGGGACAGGGGTGAAACGGATACGCAGTATTTT. The rearrangement links TRBV10-3 to TRBJ2-3; 10 bases match TRBD1. Trimming at V came to 6 bases and at J to 6 bases, leaving 12 bases not matched to a gene. This CDR3 has 16 residues. CDR1 and CDR2 from the germline V gene are ENHRY and SYGVKD.

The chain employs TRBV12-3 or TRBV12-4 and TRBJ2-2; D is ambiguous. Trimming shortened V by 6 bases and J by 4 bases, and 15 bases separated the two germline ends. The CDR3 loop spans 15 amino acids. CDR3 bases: TGTGCCAGCAGCCCAACGGCTGGCCCCACCGGGGAGCTGTTTTTT. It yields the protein CASSPTAGPTGELFF.

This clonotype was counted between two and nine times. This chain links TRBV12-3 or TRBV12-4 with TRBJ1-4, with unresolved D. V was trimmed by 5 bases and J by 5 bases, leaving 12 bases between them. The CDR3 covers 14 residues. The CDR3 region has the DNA TGTGCCAGCAGTCCCTATAGGTGGAATGAAAAACTGTTTTTT. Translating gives CASSPYRWNEKLFF.

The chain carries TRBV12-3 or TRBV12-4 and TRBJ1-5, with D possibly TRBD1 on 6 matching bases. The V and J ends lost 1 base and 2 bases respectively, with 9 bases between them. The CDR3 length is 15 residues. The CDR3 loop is CASSLGGAGNQPQHF. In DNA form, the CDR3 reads TGTGCCAGCAGTTTAGGGGGGGCAGGCAATCAGCCCCAGCATTTT.

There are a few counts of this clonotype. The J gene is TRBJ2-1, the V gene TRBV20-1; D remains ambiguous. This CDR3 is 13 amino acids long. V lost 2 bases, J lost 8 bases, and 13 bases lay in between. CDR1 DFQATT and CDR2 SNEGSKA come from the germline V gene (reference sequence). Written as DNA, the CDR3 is TGCAGTGCTAGACCTGCTATTCGGGATGAGCAGTTCTTC. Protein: CSARPAIRDEQFF.

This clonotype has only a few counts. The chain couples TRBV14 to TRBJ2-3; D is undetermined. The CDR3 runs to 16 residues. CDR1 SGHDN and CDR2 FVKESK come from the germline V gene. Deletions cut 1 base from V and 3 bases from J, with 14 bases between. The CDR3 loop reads CASSQASSSWTDTQYF. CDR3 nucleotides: TGTGCCAGCAGCCAAGCGTCTTCATCTTGGACAGATACGCAGTATTTT.

CDR3 in amino acids: CASRPTSPGGQETQYF. In DNA, the CDR3 is TGTGCCAGCAGGCCAACCTCTCCGGGAGGACAAGAGACCCAGTACTTC. The genes are TRBV28 and TRBJ2-5, with TRBD2 matching 7 bases. The CDR3 extends over 16 amino acids. The germline CDR1 and CDR2 sequences are MDHEN and SYDVKM. Trimming cost V 6 bases and J 2 bases; bases outside gene matches: 12.

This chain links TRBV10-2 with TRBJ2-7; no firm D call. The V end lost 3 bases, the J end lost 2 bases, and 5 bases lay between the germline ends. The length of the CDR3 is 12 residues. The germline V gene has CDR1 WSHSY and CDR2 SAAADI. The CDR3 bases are TGCGCCAGCAGTGACAAACCCTACGAGCAGTACTTC. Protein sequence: CASSDKPYEQYF.

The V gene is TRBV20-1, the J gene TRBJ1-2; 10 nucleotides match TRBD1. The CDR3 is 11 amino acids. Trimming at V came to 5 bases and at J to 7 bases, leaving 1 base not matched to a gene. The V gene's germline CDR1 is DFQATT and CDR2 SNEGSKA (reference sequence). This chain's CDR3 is CSAGDRGGYTF. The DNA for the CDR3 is TGCAGTGCTGGGGACAGGGGTGGCTACACCTTC.

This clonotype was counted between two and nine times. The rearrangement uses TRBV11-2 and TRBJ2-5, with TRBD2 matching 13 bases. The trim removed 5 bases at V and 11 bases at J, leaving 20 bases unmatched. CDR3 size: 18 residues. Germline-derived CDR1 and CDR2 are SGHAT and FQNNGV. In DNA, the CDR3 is TGTGCCAGCAGCGATGGACTAGCGGGAGACTCAGTCTACAATGAGCAGTACTTC. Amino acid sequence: CASSDGLAGDSVYNEQYF.

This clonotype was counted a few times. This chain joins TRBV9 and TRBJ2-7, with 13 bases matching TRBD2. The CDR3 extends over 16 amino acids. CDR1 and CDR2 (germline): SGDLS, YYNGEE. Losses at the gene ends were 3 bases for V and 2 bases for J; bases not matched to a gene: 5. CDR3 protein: CASSDSLAGGPYEQYF. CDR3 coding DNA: TGTGCCAGCAGCGATTCACTAGCGGGAGGGCCCTACGAGCAGTACTTC.

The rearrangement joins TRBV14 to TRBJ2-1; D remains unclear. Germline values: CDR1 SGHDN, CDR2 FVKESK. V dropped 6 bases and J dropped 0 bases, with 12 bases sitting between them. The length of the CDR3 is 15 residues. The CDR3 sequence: CASSFDSYSYNEQFF. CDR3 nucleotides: TGTGCCAGCAGTTTCGACTCTTACTCCTACAATGAGCAGTTCTTC.

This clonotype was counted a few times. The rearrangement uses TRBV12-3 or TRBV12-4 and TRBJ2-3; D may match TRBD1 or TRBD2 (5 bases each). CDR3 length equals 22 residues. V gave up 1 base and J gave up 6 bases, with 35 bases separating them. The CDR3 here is CASSLVIRGRFQTVDERDTQYF. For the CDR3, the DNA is TGTGCCAGCAGTTTAGTAATCCGGGGACGGTTTCAGACGGTGGACGAACGGGATACGCAGTATTTT.

In DNA, the CDR3 is TGTGCCAGCAGTGAGGTAACGGGAGGGCTCCGGGAGCTGTTTTTT. Its protein is CASSEVTGGLRELFF. The chain couples TRBV2 to TRBJ2-2; 8 bases fit TRBD2. From germline, CDR1 is SNHLY and CDR2 FYNNEI. V was pared by 3 bases and J by 9 bases, with 9 bases of the junction left unmatched. The CDR3 runs 15 residues.